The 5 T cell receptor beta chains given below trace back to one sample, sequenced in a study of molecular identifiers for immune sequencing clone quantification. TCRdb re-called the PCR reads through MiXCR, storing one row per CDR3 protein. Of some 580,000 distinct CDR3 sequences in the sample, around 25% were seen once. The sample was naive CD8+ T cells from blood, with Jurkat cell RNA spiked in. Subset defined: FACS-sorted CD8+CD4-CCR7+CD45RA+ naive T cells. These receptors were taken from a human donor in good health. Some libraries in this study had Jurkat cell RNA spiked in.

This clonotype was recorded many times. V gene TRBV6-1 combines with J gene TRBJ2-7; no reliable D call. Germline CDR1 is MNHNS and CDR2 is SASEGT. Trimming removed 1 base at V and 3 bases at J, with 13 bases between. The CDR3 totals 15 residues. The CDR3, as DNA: TGTGCCAGCAGTGAAGGCCGGTCCCCCGTCTACGAGCAGTACTTC. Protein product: CASSEGRSPVYEQYF.

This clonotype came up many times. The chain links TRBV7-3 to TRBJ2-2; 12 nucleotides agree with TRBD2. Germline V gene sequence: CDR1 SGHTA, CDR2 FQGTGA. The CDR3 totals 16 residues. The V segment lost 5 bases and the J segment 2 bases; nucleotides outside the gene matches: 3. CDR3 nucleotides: TGTGCCAGCAGCCCGGGACTAGCGGGCAACACCGGGGAGCTGTTTTTT. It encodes CASSPGLAGNTGELFF.

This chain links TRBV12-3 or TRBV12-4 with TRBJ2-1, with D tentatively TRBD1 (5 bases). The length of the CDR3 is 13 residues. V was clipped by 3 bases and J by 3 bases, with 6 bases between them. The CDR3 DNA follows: TGTGCCAGCAGTTTGACAGTCTACAATGAGCAGTTCTTC. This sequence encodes CASSLTVYNEQFF.

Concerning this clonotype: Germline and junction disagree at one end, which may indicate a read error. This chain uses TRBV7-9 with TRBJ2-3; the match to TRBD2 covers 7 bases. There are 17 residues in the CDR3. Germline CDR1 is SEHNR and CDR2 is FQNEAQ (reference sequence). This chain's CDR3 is CARSLREASSSTDTQYF. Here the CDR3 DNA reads TGTGCCCGCAGCTTACGGGAGGCCAGTTCTAGCACAGATACGCAGTATTTT. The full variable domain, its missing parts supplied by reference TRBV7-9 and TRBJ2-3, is DTGVSQNPRHKITKRGQNVTFRCDPISEHNRLYWYRQTLGQGPEFLTYFQNEAQLEKSRLLSDRFSAERPKGSFSTLEIQRTEQGDSAMYLCARSLREASSSTDTQYFGPGTRLTVL.

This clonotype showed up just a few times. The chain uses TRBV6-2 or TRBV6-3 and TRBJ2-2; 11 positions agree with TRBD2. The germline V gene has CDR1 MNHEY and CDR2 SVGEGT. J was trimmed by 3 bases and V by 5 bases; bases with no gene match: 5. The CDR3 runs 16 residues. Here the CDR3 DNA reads TGTGCCAGCAGTCATGGGACTAGCGGAGACACCGGGGAGCTGTTTTTT. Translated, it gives CASSHGTSGDTGELFF.